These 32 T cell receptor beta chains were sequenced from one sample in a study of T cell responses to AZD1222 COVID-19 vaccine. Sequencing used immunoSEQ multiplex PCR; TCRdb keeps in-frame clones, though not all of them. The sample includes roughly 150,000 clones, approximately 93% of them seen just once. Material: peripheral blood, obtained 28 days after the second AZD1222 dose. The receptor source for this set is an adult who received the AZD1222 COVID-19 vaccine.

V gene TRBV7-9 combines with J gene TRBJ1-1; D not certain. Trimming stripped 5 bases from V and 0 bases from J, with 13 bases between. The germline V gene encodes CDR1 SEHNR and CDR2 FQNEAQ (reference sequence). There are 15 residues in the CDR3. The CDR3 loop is CASSPLLRLNTEAFF. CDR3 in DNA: TGTGCCAGCAGCCCCCTACTCAGGTTGAACACTGAAGCTTTCTTT.

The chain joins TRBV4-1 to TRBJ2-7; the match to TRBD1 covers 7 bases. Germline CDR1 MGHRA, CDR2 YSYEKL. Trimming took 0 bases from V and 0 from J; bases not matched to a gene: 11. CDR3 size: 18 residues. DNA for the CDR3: TGCGCCAGCAGCCAAGATCGCAACTTAGGACAGGCCTCCTACGAGCAGTACTTC. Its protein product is CASSQDRNLGQASYEQYF.

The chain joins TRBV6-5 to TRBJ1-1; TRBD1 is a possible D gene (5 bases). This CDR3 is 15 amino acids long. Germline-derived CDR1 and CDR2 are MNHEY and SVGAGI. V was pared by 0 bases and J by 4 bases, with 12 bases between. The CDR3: CASSYSSGGGTEAFF. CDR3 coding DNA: TGTGCCAGCAGTTACTCTTCGGGGGGGGGCACTGAAGCTTTCTTT.

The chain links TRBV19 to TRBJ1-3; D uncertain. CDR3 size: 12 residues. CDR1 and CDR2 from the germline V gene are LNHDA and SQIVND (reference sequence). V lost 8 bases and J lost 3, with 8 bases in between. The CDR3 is CASQRRGNTIYF. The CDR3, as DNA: TGTGCCAGTCAGAGGCGTGGAAACACCATATATTTT.

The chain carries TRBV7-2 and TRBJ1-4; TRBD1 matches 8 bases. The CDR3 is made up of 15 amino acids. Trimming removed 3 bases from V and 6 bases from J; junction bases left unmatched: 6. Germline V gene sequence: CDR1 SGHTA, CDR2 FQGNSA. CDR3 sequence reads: CASSLQGALDEKLFF. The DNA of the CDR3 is TGTGCCAGCAGCTTGCAGGGGGCCCTGGATGAAAAACTGTTTTTT.

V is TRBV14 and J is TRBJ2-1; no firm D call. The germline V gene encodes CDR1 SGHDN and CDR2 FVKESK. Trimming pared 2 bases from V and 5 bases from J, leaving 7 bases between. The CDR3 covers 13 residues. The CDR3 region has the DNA TGTGCCAGCAGCCAATCGTGGCACAATGAGCAGTTCTTC. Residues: CASSQSWHNEQFF.

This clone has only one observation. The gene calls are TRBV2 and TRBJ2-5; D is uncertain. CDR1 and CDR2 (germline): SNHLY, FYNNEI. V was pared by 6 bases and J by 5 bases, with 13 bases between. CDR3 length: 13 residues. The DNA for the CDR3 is TGTGCCAGCAGCAGAGACACTGCGGAGACCCAGTACTTC. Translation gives CASSRDTAETQYF.

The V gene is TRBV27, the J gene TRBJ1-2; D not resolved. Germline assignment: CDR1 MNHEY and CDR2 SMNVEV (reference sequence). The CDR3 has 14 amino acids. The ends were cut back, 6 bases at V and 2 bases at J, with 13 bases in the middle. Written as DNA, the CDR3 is TGTGCCAGCAGCGACCCACCGGGGAACTATGGCTACACCTTC. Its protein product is CASSDPPGNYGYTF.

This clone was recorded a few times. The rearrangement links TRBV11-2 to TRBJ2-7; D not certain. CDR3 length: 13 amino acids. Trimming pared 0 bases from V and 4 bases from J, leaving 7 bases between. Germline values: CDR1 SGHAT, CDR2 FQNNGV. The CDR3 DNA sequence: TGTGCCAGCAGCTTAGATTTTAAATACGAGCAGTACTTC. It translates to CASSLDFKYEQYF.

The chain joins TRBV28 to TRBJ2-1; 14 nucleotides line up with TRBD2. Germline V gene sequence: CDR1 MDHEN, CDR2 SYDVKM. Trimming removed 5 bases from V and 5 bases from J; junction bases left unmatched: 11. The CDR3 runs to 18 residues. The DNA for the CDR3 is TGTGCCAGCAGTACCGCCGGGACTAGCGGGAGCTTGAACAATGAGCAGTTCTTC. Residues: CASSTAGTSGSLNNEQFF.

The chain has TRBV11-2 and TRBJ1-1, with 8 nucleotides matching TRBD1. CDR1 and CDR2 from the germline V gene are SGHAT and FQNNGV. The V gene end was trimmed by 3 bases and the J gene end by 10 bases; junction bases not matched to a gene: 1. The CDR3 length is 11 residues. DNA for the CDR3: TGTGCCAGCAGCTTCGGACAGGGAGCTTTCTTT. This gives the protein CASSFGQGAFF.

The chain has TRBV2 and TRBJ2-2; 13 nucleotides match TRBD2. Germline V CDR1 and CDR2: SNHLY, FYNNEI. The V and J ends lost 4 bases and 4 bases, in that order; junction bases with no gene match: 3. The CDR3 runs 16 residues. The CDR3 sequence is CASSVGLAGTTGELFF. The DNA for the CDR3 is TGTGCCAGCAGTGTGGGACTAGCGGGGACCACCGGGGAGCTGTTTTTT.

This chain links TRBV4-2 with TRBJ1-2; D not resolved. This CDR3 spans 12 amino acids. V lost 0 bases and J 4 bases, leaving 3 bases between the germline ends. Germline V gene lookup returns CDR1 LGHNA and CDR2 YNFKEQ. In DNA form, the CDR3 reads TGTGCCAGCAGCCAAGACGGCTATGGCTACACCTTC. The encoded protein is CASSQDGYGYTF.

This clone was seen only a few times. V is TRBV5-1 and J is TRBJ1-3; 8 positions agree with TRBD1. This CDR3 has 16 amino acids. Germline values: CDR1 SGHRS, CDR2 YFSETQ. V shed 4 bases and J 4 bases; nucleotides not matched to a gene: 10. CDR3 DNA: TGCGCCAGCAGCCAGGAGGACAGGGTGCGGGGAAACACCATATATTTT. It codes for CASSQEDRVRGNTIYF.

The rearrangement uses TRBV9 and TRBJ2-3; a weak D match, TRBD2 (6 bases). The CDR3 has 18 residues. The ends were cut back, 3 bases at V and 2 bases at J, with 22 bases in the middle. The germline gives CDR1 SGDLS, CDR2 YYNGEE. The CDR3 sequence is CASSAQPGGSGYTDTQYF. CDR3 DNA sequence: TGTGCCAGCAGCGCCCAACCCGGTGGTAGCGGATACACAGATACGCAGTATTTT.

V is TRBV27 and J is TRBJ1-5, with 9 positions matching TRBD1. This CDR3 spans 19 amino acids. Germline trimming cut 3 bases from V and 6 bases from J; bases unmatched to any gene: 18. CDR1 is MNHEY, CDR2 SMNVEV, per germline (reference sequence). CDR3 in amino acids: CASSLKVRDREVGGQPQHF. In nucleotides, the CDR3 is TGTGCCAGCAGTTTGAAGGTCCGGGACAGGGAGGTGGGGGGTCAGCCCCAGCATTTT.

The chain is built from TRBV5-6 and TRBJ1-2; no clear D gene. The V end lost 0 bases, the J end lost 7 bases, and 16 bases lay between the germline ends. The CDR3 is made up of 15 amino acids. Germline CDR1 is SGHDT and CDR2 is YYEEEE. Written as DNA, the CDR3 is TGTGCCAGCAGCTTGGTTGGACTAGCTGATCGTGGCTACACCTTC. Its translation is CASSLVGLADRGYTF.

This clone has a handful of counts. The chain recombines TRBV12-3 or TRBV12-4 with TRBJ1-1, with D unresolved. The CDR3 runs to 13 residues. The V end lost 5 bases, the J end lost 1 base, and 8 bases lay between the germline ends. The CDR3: CASSPETNTEAFF. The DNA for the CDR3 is TGTGCCAGCAGTCCGGAGACGAACACTGAAGCTTTCTTT.

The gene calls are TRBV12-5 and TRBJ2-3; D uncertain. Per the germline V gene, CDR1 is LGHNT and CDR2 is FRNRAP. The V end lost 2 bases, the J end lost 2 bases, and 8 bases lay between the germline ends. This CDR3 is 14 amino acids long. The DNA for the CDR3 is TGTGCTAGTGGTTTGAGGGAATCCACAGATACGCAGTATTTT. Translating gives CASGLRESTDTQYF.

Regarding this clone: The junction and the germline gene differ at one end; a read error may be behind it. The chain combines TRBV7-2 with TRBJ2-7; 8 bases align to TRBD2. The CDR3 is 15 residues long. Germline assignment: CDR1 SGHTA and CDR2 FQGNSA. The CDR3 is CASSLDPGLAYEQYF. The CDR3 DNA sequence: TGTGCCAGCAGCTTAGATCCAGGACTAGCCTATGAGCAGTACTTC.

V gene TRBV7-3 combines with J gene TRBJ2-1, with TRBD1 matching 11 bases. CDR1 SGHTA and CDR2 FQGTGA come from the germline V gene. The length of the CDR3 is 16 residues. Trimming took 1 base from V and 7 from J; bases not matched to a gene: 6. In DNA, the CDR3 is TGTGCCAGCAGCTTAATGGGACAGGGGGAAAAAAATGAGCAGTTCTTC. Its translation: CASSLMGQGEKNEQFF.

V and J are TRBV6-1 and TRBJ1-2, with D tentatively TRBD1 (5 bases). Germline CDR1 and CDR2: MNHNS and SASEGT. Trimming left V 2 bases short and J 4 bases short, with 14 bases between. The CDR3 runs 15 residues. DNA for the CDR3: TGTGCCAGCAGTGAATTGGGCAGGGCGGTCTATGGCTACACCTTC. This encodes CASSELGRAVYGYTF.

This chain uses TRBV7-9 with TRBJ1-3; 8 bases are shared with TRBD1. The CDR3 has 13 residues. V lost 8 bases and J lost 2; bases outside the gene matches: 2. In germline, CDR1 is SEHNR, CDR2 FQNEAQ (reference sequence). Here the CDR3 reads CASAQGAGNTIYF. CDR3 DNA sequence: TGTGCCAGCGCACAGGGGGCTGGAAACACCATATATTTT.

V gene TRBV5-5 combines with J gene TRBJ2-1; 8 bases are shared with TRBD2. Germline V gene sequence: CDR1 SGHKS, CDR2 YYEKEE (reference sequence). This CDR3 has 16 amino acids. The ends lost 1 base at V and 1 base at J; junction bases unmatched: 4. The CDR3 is CASSLTGGPSYNEQFF. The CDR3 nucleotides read TGTGCCAGCAGCTTGACGGGGGGGCCGTCCTACAATGAGCAGTTCTTC.

The CDR3 is CATSRDGDMGYLNTEAFF. The CDR3 coding sequence is TGTGCCACCAGCAGAGACGGGGATATGGGGTACTTGAACACTGAAGCTTTCTTT. This chain connects TRBV15 to TRBJ1-1; D is uncertain. The V gene's germline CDR1 is LNHNV and CDR2 YYDKDF (reference sequence). The CDR3 runs to 18 residues. V gave up 0 bases and J gave up 0 bases, with 17 bases separating them.

In DNA form, the CDR3 reads TGTGCCAGCAGCTTGGACCCGCGTACCTCTGGAAACACCATATATTTT. Its protein is CASSLDPRTSGNTIYF. The J gene is TRBJ1-3, the V gene TRBV5-5; D not certain. The V end was cut by 0 bases, the J end by 0 bases, with 10 bases between. The germline gives CDR1 SGHKS, CDR2 YYEKEE (reference sequence). CDR3 length: 16 residues.

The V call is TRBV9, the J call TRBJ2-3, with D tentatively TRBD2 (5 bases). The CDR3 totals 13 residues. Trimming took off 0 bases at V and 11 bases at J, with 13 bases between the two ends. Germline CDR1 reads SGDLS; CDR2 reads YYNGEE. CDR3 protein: CASSVDPGWGQYF. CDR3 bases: TGTGCCAGCAGCGTAGACCCGGGGTGGGGGCAGTATTTT.

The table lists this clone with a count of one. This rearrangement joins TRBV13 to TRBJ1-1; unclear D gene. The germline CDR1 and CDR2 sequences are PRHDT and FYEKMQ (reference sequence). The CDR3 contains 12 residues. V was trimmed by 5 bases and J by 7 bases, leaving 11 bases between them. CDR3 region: CASSPLWGEAFF. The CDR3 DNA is TGTGCCAGCAGCCCCCTTTGGGGTGAAGCTTTCTTT.

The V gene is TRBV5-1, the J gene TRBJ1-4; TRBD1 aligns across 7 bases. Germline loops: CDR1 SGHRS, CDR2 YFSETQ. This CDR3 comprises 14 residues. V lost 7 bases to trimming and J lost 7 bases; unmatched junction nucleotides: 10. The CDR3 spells CASRRQGASEKLFF. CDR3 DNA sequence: TGCGCCAGCCGCCGACAGGGAGCCTCTGAAAAACTGTTTTTT.

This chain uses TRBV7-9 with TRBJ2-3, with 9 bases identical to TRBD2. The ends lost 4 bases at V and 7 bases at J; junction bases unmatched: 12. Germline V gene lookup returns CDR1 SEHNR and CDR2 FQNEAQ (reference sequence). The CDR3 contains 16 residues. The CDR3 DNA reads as TGTGCCAGCAGCTCGGGACTAGCTTCTCGGGTGAATACGCAGTATTTT. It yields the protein CASSSGLASRVNTQYF. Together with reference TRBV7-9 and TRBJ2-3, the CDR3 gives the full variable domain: DTGVSQNPRHKITKRGQNVTFRCDPISEHNRLYWYRQTLGQGPEFLTYFQNEAQLEKSRLLSDRFSAERPKGSFSTLEIQRTEQGDSAMYLCASSSGLASRVNTQYFGPGTRLTVL.

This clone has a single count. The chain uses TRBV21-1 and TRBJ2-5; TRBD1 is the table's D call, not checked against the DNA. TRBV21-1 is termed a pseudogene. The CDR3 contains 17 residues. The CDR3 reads CASSYPGWTGGQETQYF. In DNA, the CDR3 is TGTGCCAGCAGCTACCCAGGTTGGACAGGGGGCCAAGAGACCCAGTACTTC.

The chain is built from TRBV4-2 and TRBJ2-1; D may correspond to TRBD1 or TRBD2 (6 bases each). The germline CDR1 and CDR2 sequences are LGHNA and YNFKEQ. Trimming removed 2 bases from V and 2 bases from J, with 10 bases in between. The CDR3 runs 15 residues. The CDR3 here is CASSQLGGTYNEQFF. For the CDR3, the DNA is TGTGCCAGCAGCCAACTAGGGGGGACCTACAATGAGCAGTTCTTC.